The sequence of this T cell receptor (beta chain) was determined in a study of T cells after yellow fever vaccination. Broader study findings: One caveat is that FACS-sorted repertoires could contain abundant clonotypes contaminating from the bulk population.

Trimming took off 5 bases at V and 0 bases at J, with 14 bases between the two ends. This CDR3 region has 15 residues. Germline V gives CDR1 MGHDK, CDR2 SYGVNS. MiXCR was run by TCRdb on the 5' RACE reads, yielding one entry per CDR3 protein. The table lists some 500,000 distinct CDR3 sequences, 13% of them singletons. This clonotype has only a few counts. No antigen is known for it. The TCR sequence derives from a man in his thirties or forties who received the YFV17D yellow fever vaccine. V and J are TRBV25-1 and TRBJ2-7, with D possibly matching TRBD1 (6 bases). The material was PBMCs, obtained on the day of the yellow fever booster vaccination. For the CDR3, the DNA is TGTGCCAGCAGTATTTCGACAGGCCTCTCCTACGAGCAGTACTTC. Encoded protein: CASSISTGLSYEQYF.